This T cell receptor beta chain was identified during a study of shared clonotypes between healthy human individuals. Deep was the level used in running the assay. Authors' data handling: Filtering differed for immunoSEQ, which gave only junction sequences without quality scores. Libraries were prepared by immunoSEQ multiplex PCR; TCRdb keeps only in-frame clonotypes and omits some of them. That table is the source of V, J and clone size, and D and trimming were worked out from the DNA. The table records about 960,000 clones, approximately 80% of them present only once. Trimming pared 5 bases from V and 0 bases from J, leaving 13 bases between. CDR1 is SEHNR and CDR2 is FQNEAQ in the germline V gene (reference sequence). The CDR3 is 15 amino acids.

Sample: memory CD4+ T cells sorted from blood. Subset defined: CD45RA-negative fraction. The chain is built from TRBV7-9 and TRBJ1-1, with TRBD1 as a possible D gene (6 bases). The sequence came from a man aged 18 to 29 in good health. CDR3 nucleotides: TGTGCCAGCAGCCCAGGGGAGGGGTTGAACACTGAAGCTTTCTTT. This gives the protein CASSPGEGLNTEAFF.